The rows below give T cell receptor beta chains drawn from one sample of a study of T cell responses to AZD1222 COVID-19 vaccine. The repertoire was sequenced with immunoSEQ multiplex PCR; TCRdb's copy has only in-frame clones and lacks some. The table shows over 150,000 clones, with less than 90% occurring only once. The source material was peripheral blood, sampled on day 0 of MenACWY control vaccination. These receptors came from an adult in good health. The CDR3 runs from the conserved cysteine through the conserved F or W. D genes are given only for firm matches.

CDR3: CASSPGQDEKLFF; J: TRBJ1-4; D: NA; V: TRBV5-4
CDR3: CASSPPGGEKLFF; J: TRBJ1-4; D: NA; V: TRBV11-2
CDR3: CASSLPGNHGYTF; J: TRBJ1-2; D: NA; V: TRBV5-1
CDR3: CASNSEADGNTIYF; J: TRBJ1-3; D: NA; V: TRBV10-2
CDR3: CASSSGSANYGYTF; J: TRBJ1-2; D: NA; V: TRBV6-5
CDR3: CASSMFTYSYEQYF; J: TRBJ2-7; D: NA; V: TRBV19
CDR3: CASSLNAGGKNIQYF; J: TRBJ2-4; D: TRBD1; V: TRBV13
CDR3: CASSPPGGQPQHF; J: TRBJ1-5; D: TRBD1; V: TRBV7-9
CDR3: CASSLRDRGYEQYF; J: TRBJ2-7; D: TRBD1; V: TRBV4-1
CDR3: CASSFKTGGIAFF; J: TRBJ1-1; D: TRBD1; V: TRBV3-1/TRBV3-2
CDR3: CASSLAVSGRATNTGELFF; J: TRBJ2-2; D: TRBD2; V: TRBV5-1
CDR3: CASSEALLRLDNSPLHF; J: TRBJ1-6; D: NA; V: TRBV6-1
CDR3: CASSGLAGSTDTQYF; J: TRBJ2-3; D: TRBD2; V: TRBV5-1
CDR3: CSASPPSPRRAGGDTQYF; J: TRBJ2-3; D: TRBD2; V: TRBV20-1
CDR3: CASKRTAATNEKLFF; J: TRBJ1-4; D: NA; V: TRBV19
CDR3: CASSKGQVISNQPQHF; J: TRBJ1-5; D: NA; V: TRBV21-1
CDR3: CASRGTNNQPQHF; J: TRBJ1-5; D: NA; V: TRBV2
CDR3: CASSLLGGGGTDTQYF; J: TRBJ2-3; D: TRBD2; V: TRBV28
CDR3: CSVQRGARHNEQFF; J: TRBJ2-1; D: TRBD2; V: TRBV29-1
CDR3: CASSLGGFNSPLHF; J: TRBJ1-6; D: NA; V: TRBV3-1/TRBV3-2
CDR3: CASSPGGEPAVYVGYTF; J: TRBJ1-2; D: TRBD1; V: TRBV7-8
CDR3: CASSLGISNQPQHF; J: TRBJ1-5; D: NA; V: TRBV7-2
CDR3: CASIRGEAGQPQHF; J: TRBJ1-5; D: NA; V: TRBV28
CDR3: CASSSRGVGLRANNEQFF; J: TRBJ2-1; D: NA; V: TRBV11-3
CDR3: CASSPQAGGYEQYF; J: TRBJ2-7; D: TRBD2; V: TRBV7-2